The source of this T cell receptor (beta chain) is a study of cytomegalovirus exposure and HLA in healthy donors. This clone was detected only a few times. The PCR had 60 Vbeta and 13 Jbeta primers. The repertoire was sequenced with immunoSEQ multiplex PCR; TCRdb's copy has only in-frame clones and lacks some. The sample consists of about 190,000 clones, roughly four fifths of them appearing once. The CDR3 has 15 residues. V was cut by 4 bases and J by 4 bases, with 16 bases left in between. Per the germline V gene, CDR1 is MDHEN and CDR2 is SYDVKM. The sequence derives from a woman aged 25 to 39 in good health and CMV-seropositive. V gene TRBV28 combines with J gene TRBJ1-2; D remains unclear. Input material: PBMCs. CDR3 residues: CASSSGVRQAYGYTF. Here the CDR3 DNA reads TGTGCCAGCAGTTCCGGGGTTAGGCAGGCCTATGGCTACACCTTC.